This T cell receptor beta chain was captured by sequencing in a study of T cell responses to AZD1222 COVID-19 vaccine. Findings of the study overall: Across the whole spike, CD4 TCRs peaked at regions 160-218 and 743-854. Repertoire collection took place solely once the T cell response had peaked. Spike-specific TCR breadth and depth rose after two AZD1222 doses. Donors, mostly white British, included more females; clonal diversity was possibly underestimated.

TCRdb keeps only in-frame clones here, not all; method: immunoSEQ multiplex PCR. The data contain 120,000 or so clones, roughly 90% of them singletons. This CDR3 is built from 15 residues. Germline loops: CDR1 LGHDT, CDR2 YNNKEL (reference sequence). Trimming stripped 4 bases from V and 6 bases from J, with 19 bases between. This clone was detected only once. What it recognizes is unknown. The chain combines TRBV3-1 (or the pseudogene TRBV3-2) with TRBJ2-7; the D gene is possibly TRBD2 (7 bases). This sample comprised peripheral blood, obtained on day 0 of AZD1222 vaccination. This receptor was taken from an adult in good health. The CDR3 nucleotides are TGTGCCAGCAGCCCACACATGGGGGGGCCAGCCGAGCAGTACTTC. Translating gives CASSPHMGGPAEQYF.